Listed below are T cell receptor beta chains from one sample, sequenced in a study of shared clonotypes between healthy human individuals. Libraries were prepared by immunoSEQ multiplex PCR; TCRdb keeps only in-frame clonotypes and omits some of them. The sample includes 2,500,000 or so clones, over 85% of them seen just once. Material for sequencing was naive CD4+ T cells from PBMCs. The receptors here all came from a man in his late teens or twenties in good health. Some clones in this sample may be carry-over from other donors' samples. Both conserved end residues are part of each CDR3. Each record gives: J gene, V gene, CDR3 protein.

j_gene: TRBJ2-5
v_gene: TRBV5-1
CDR3aa: CASSLLGTVKETQYF

j_gene: TRBJ2-2
v_gene: TRBV9
CDR3aa: CASSVVQGGTGELFF

j_gene: TRBJ1-1
v_gene: TRBV5-1
CDR3aa: CASSARGLNTEAFF

j_gene: TRBJ2-1
v_gene: TRBV28
CDR3aa: CASSRTGGRYNEQFF

j_gene: TRBJ1-2
v_gene: TRBV28
CDR3aa: CASSSGQGFGYTF

j_gene: TRBJ2-2
v_gene: TRBV6-1
CDR3aa: CASSGIGWNGELFF

j_gene: TRBJ1-3
v_gene: TRBV5-4
CDR3aa: CASSLGQRSGNTIYF

j_gene: TRBJ2-4
v_gene: TRBV2
CDR3aa: CASSEQAAGGGIQYF

j_gene: TRBJ2-4
v_gene: TRBV6-6
CDR3aa: CASSPRQGSGKNIQYF

j_gene: TRBJ2-3
v_gene: TRBV5-1
CDR3aa: CASSWAGTGGTWDRADTQYF

j_gene: TRBJ2-5
v_gene: TRBV12-5
CDR3aa: CASGLEHRQETQYF

j_gene: TRBJ2-6
v_gene: TRBV7-2
CDR3aa: CASSLTLAGVAGANVLTF

j_gene: TRBJ2-5
v_gene: TRBV5-1
CDR3aa: CASSLISSEQETQYF

j_gene: TRBJ1-2
v_gene: TRBV28
CDR3aa: CASKEAAYGYTF

j_gene: TRBJ1-5
v_gene: TRBV30
CDR3aa: CAWTDRAGQPQHF

j_gene: TRBJ2-3
v_gene: TRBV4-3
CDR3aa: CASSQGGQGAADTQYF

j_gene: TRBJ1-1
v_gene: TRBV11-2
CDR3aa: CASSHRQALIVNTEAFF

j_gene: TRBJ1-5
v_gene: TRBV9
CDR3aa: CASSPGPTTSNQPQHF

j_gene: TRBJ2-3
v_gene: TRBV4-1
CDR3aa: CASSLGTSVVNTQYF

j_gene: TRBJ1-1
v_gene: TRBV5-1
CDR3aa: CASSLRGRPFF

j_gene: TRBJ2-7
v_gene: TRBV4-1
CDR3aa: CASSQGTSQTYEQYF

j_gene: TRBJ2-3
v_gene: TRBV5-6
CDR3aa: CASSFLDRVSDTQYF

j_gene: TRBJ1-2
v_gene: TRBV28
CDR3aa: CASSTSGRDGYTF

j_gene: TRBJ2-7
v_gene: TRBV18
CDR3aa: CASSLHRDGTSGVPYEQYF

j_gene: TRBJ2-7
v_gene: TRBV7-2
CDR3aa: CASSLSRASYEQYF

j_gene: TRBJ2-4
v_gene: TRBV7-9
CDR3aa: CASSRNWGDIQYF

j_gene: TRBJ2-3
v_gene: TRBV7-3
CDR3aa: CASSLQGRQGGVDTQYF